Following are 25 T cell receptor beta chains from one sample sequenced in a study of cytomegalovirus exposure and HLA in healthy donors. PCR primers comprised 60 Vbeta and 13 Jbeta primers. The table came from immunoSEQ multiplex PCR; TCRdb's copy has only in-frame clones and leaves some out. There are 160,000 or so clones in the sample; approximately 76% occur only once, and 1.2% to 1.5% lies in the top ten. Sequenced: PBMCs. The receptors shown here come from a man in his sixties in good health and CMV-seronegative.

V usage is TRBV7-7 and J usage is TRBJ2-1; 9 positions match TRBD1. CDR1 is SSHAT, CDR2 FNYEAQ, per germline (reference sequence). The CDR3 runs 14 residues. V shed 5 bases and J 5 bases; nucleotides not matched to a gene: 4. The DNA of the CDR3 is TGTGCCAGCAGCAGGACAGGGGACAACAATGAGCAGTTCTTC. Residues: CASSRTGDNNEQFF.

This clone came up a few times. The chain is built from TRBV7-2 and TRBJ2-1; 9 nucleotides agree with TRBD1. Germline trimming cut 1 base from V and 15 bases from J; bases unmatched to any gene: 1. Germline V gene sequence: CDR1 SGHTA, CDR2 FQGNSA. This CDR3 comprises 11 residues. CDR3 nucleotides: TGTGCCAGCAGCTTAGGACAGGGGGGGTTCTTC. Its protein product is CASSLGQGGFF.

This clone appeared a few times. The chain carries TRBV11-2 and TRBJ2-5; D is uncertain. CDR1 SGHAT and CDR2 FQNNGV come from the germline V gene. The V end lost 5 bases, the J end lost 4 bases, and 17 bases lay between the germline ends. CDR3 length equals 15 residues. The chain's CDR3 is CASSPAQFGTETQYF. The DNA for the CDR3 is TGTGCCAGCAGCCCCGCGCAATTTGGTACAGAGACCCAGTACTTC. Complete variable domain (other parts from reference TRBV11-2 and TRBJ2-5): EAGVAQSPRYKIIEKRQSVAFWCNPISGHATLYWYQQILGQGPKLLIQFQNNGVVDDSQLPKDRFSAERLKGVDSTLKIQPAKLEDSAVYLCASSPAQFGTETQYFGPGTRLLVL.

This clone has only one observation. The V call is TRBV18, the J call TRBJ2-7; 12 bases are a match to TRBD1. V shed 5 bases, J shed 6 bases, and the junction held 5 bases outside the gene matches. The CDR3 has 14 amino acids. Germline V lookup: CDR1 KGHSH, CDR2 LQKENI. CDR3 in DNA: TGTGCCAGCTCATCCCCGGGACAGGGGGCCGAGCAGTACTTC. Translating it yields CASSSPGQGAEQYF. The full variable domain, with the rest looked up from reference TRBV18 and TRBJ2-7, is NAGVMQNPRHLVRRRGQEARLRCSPMKGHSHVYWYRQLPEEGLKFMVYLQKENIIDESGMPKERFSAEFPKEGPSILRIQQVVRGDSAAYFCASSSPGQGAEQYFGPGTRLTVT.

V usage is TRBV6-1 and J usage is TRBJ1-2, with TRBD1 matching over 11 bases. Unmatched junction bases numbered 12, after V lost 1 base and J lost 8 bases. This CDR3 region has 17 residues. The germline gives CDR1 MNHNS, CDR2 SASEGT. The DNA for the CDR3 is TGTGCCAGCAGTGAAGGGGGACAGGGGGTAGGATCTGGGGGCTACACCTTC. Translating gives CASSEGGQGVGSGGYTF.

The rearrangement uses TRBV18 and TRBJ2-2; 8 positions agree with TRBD1. The CDR3 is made up of 20 amino acids. V gave up 3 bases and J gave up 3 bases; unmatched junction bases: 18. In germline, CDR1 is KGHSH, CDR2 LQKENI. Written as DNA, the CDR3 is TGTGCCAGCTCACCGCTGGACAGGGCGGACCTACCGGCGGACACCGGGGAGCTGTTTTTT. Encoded protein: CASSPLDRADLPADTGELFF.

In its sample, this clone was seen once. V is TRBV4-1 and J is TRBJ2-7; 9 bases map to TRBD1. Germline V CDR1 and CDR2: MGHRA, YSYEKL. J lost 4 bases, V lost 0 bases, and 13 bases had no gene match. This CDR3 spans 18 amino acids. The CDR3 protein is CASSQDRTGELMSYEQYF. Here the CDR3 DNA reads TGCGCCAGCAGCCAAGATCGGACAGGGGAATTAATGTCGTACGAGCAGTACTTC.

The chain recombines TRBV4-3 with TRBJ2-7; D is undetermined. Germline V gene lookup returns CDR1 LGHNA and CDR2 YSLEER. The CDR3 runs 16 residues. V was cut by 0 bases and J by 2 bases, with 14 bases left in between. The CDR3: CASSQDHPSRTYEQYF. The CDR3 coding sequence is TGCGCCAGCAGCCAAGATCATCCTAGTAGGACCTACGAGCAGTACTTC.

The chain has TRBV28 and TRBJ2-7; unclear D gene. Trimming took off 5 bases at V and 3 bases at J, with 8 bases between the two ends. Germline CDR1 and CDR2: MDHEN and SYDVKM. The CDR3 has 12 residues. In nucleotides, the CDR3 is TGTGCCAGCAGTCGACTCCGCTACGAGCAGTACTTC. This gives the protein CASSRLRYEQYF.

The chain is built from TRBV19 and TRBJ1-1; D might be TRBD1 (5 bases). The CDR3 length is 13 residues. Trimming took 5 bases from V and 5 from J, leaving 12 bases between them. The V gene's germline CDR1 is LNHDA and CDR2 SQIVND (reference sequence). In DNA, the CDR3 is TGTGCCAGTAGTTCAACCAGGGAAACTGAAGCTTTCTTT. Protein product: CASSSTRETEAFF.

This chain uses TRBV19 with TRBJ1-5, with no clear D. Trimming cost V 2 bases and J 5 bases, with 10 bases left between them. The V gene's germline CDR1 is LNHDA and CDR2 SQIVND (reference sequence). The CDR3 is made up of 14 amino acids. DNA for the CDR3: TGTGCCAGTAGTATATTGCGCGTAGATCAGCCCCAGCATTTT. Amino acid sequence: CASSILRVDQPQHF.

The V and J genes are TRBV5-4 and TRBJ2-1; 8 positions match TRBD2. CDR1 and CDR2 from the germline V gene are SGHNT and YYREEE (reference sequence). The junction had 18 bases not matched to a gene; V was cut back by 4 bases and J by 6 bases. The CDR3 extends over 18 amino acids. The CDR3 DNA is TGTGCCAGCAGCCAACCCATGGGCGGGGGGCCCCCCTTCAATGAGCAGTTCTTC. Residues: CASSQPMGGGPPFNEQFF. Together with reference TRBV5-4 and TRBJ2-1, the CDR3 gives the full variable domain: ETGVTQSPTHLIKTRGQQVTLRCSSQSGHNTVSWYQQALGQGPQFIFQYYREEENGRGNFPPRFSGLQFPNYSSELNVNALELDDSALYLCASSQPMGGGPPFNEQFFGPGTRLTVL.

This clone was picked up a small number of times. The chain joins TRBV18 to TRBJ1-2, with TRBD1 as a possible D gene (6 bases). The germline V gene has CDR1 KGHSH and CDR2 LQKENI. CDR3 length: 11 residues. Deletions cut 5 bases from V and 5 bases from J, with 6 bases between. The CDR3 DNA follows: TGTGCCAGCTCAACAGGGTATGGCTACACCTTC. Its translation: CASSTGYGYTF.

This clone was observed a few times. The rearrangement joins TRBV6-1 to TRBJ2-3; 8 bases map to TRBD2. The CDR3 loop spans 15 amino acids. The V and J ends lost 4 bases and 4 bases, in that order; junction bases with no gene match: 7. CDR1 and CDR2 from the germline V gene are MNHNS and SASEGT. The CDR3 loop reads CASSGLAGEADTQYF. CDR3 bases: TGTGCCAGCAGTGGTCTAGCGGGTGAGGCAGATACGCAGTATTTT.

V and J are TRBV6-1 and TRBJ1-5, with D possibly matching TRBD1 (5 bases). From germline, CDR1 is MNHNS and CDR2 SASEGT. Trimming stripped 10 bases from V and 3 bases from J, with 10 bases between. This CDR3 contains 12 residues. The CDR3 DNA reads as TGTGCCACCGGGACTCCCAATCAGCCCCAGCATTTT. Translation: CATGTPNQPQHF.

The chain couples TRBV9 to TRBJ2-7; no clear D gene. CDR1 is SGDLS, CDR2 YYNGEE, per germline. This CDR3 has 14 amino acids. Trimming took 0 bases from V and 6 from J, leaving 13 bases between them. Here the CDR3 DNA reads TGTGCCAGCAGCGTAGTGGGCGAGTTGGGCGAGCAGTACTTC. This codes for CASSVVGELGEQYF.

This sequence joins TRBV10-3 and TRBJ1-1; maybe TRBD1 (6 bases). The CDR3 consists of 13 residues. V was trimmed by 8 bases and J by 3 bases, leaving 13 bases between them. The V gene's germline CDR1 is ENHRY and CDR2 SYGVKD. CDR3 sequence reads: CAIGNRDDTEAFF. The CDR3 coding sequence is TGTGCCATCGGGAACAGGGACGACACTGAAGCTTTCTTT.

The CDR3 reads CASSEFWRQEDFYTF. CDR3 nucleotide sequence: TGTGCCAGCAGTGAATTCTGGAGACAGGAGGACTTCTACACCTTC. The J gene is TRBJ1-2, the V gene TRBV6-1, with D perhaps matching TRBD1 (6 bases). Trimming pared 2 bases from V and 10 bases from J, leaving 20 bases between. Germline V gives CDR1 MNHNS, CDR2 SASEGT. The CDR3 covers 15 residues.

This clone was picked up one time. The gene calls are TRBV7-5 and TRBJ2-3; whether TRBD2, the table's D call, matches the DNA was not checked. TRBV7-5 is flagged as a pseudogene. This CDR3 is built from 12 residues. The CDR3 loop reads CASSHGLDTQYF. As DNA, the CDR3 is TGTGCCAGCAGCCACGGGTTAGATACGCAGTATTTT.

A word on this clone: Additional DNA sequences in this sample encode the identical CDR3. The rearrangement joins TRBV11-3 to TRBJ2-3, with TRBD2 matching 12 bases. The V gene end was trimmed by 5 bases and the J gene end by 6 bases; junction bases not matched to a gene: 6. CDR3 size: 15 residues. Germline lookup yields CDR1 SGHNT and CDR2 YENEEA. CDR3: CASSGRLAGADTQYF. CDR3 DNA: TGTGCCAGCAGCGGAAGACTAGCGGGGGCGGATACGCAGTATTTT.

The chain uses TRBV7-3 and TRBJ2-7; TRBD1 matches at 11 bases. The trim removed 5 bases at V and 3 bases at J, leaving 3 bases unmatched. The germline gives CDR1 SGHTA, CDR2 FQGTGA. This CDR3 region has 14 residues. DNA of the CDR3: TGTGCCAGCAGCATGGGACAGGGGGGCTACGAGCAGTACTTC. The encoded protein is CASSMGQGGYEQYF. Supplemented by reference TRBV7-3 and TRBJ2-7, the full variable domain reads GAGVSQTPSNKVTEKGKYVELRCDPISGHTALYWYRQSLGQGPEFLIYFQGTGAADDSGLPNDRFFAVRPEGSVSTLKIQRTERGDSAVYLCASSMGQGGYEQYFGPGTRLTVT.

This chain links TRBV5-6 with TRBJ1-1; maybe TRBD1 (5 bases). There are 14 residues in the CDR3. The V end was cut by 4 bases, the J end by 6 bases, with 16 bases between. Germline V gives CDR1 SGHDT, CDR2 YYEEEE. The CDR3 is CASSPIVGAAEAFF. For the CDR3, the DNA is TGTGCCAGCAGCCCGATCGTAGGGGCAGCTGAAGCTTTCTTT.

Turning to this clone: Germline and junction disagree at one end, which may indicate a read error. The chain is built from TRBV28 and TRBJ2-5, with D tentatively TRBD2 (5 bases). The CDR3 sequence is 15 residues long. Germline CDR1 is MDHEN and CDR2 is SYDVKM. The CDR3 loop reads CASSGRARLREAQYF. CDR3 sequence (DNA): TGTGCCAGCAGCGGTAGGGCTAGACTAAGAGAGGCCCAGTACTTC.

The chain recombines TRBV30 with TRBJ2-5; D gene uncertain. The germline V gene has CDR1 GTSNPN and CDR2 SVGIG (reference sequence). Trimming took off 2 bases at V and 4 bases at J, with 5 bases between the two ends. The CDR3 is 11 residues long. Written as DNA, the CDR3 is TGTGCCTGGAGTCCCCGAGAGACCCAGTACTTC. This codes for CAWSPRETQYF.

The chain is built from TRBV6-6 and TRBJ2-7, with TRBD2 matching over 12 bases. In germline, CDR1 is MNHNY, CDR2 SVGAGI (reference sequence). Trimming cost V 5 bases and J 4 bases; bases outside gene matches: 9. The CDR3 is made up of 16 amino acids. The CDR3 coding sequence is TGTGCCAGCAGTCATCCCCCGACTAGCGGGAGATACGAGCAGTACTTC. Its protein product is CASSHPPTSGRYEQYF.